This T cell receptor beta chain was obtained from a study of T cells expressing NK-cell markers. About the research overall: From sorted CD3+CD56+NKG2C+, CD3+CD56+NKG2C- and CD3+CD56-NKG2C+ T cells came the TCR beta repertoires. Overall study findings and caveats: NKG2C+ dominant clonotypes from several donors made up roughly 1.0-7.5% of CD8+ T cells.

Germline V gene lookup returns CDR1 SQVTM and CDR2 ANQGSEA. CDR3 length: 14 amino acids. On this clonotype itself: Antigen unknown.

TCRdb processed the 5' RACE reads again and assigns one entry to each CDR3 protein, with no DNA. This table lists around 380,000 distinct CDR3 sequences. J is TRBJ2-1 and V is TRBV29-1. Sequenced: blood T cells: a sorted CD56 or NKG2C T cell subset, CD4+ or CD8+ T cells, or bulk PBMC T cells (not recorded which). The sequence was obtained from a woman between 45 and 65 years old in good health. This chain's CDR3 is CSVVGGAFYNEQFF.